Shown below are 15 T cell receptor beta chains from a single sample sequenced in a study of cytomegalovirus exposure and HLA in healthy donors. The PCR used 60 Vbeta and 13 Jbeta primers. Repertoires were generated with immunoSEQ multiplex PCR, while TCRdb's copy carries only in-frame clones and drops some. The data show 150,000 to 200,000 clones, about 76% seen once. The source material was PBMCs. The receptors were gathered from a male donor in good health and CMV-seropositive.

A word on this clone: In the same sample, other DNA sequences code for this CDR3. This CDR3 reads CASSFQGNTEAFF. CDR3 nucleotide sequence: TGTGCCAGCAGCTTCCAGGGAAACACTGAAGCTTTCTTT. The chain employs TRBV11-2 and TRBJ1-1, with D tentatively TRBD1 (5 bases). V gave up 3 bases and J gave up 2 bases, with 7 bases separating them. There are 13 residues in the CDR3. The germline V gene has CDR1 SGHAT and CDR2 FQNNGV.

The chain is built from TRBV6-5 and TRBJ2-1; D is ambiguous. This CDR3 spans 13 amino acids. Germline loops: CDR1 MNHEY, CDR2 SVGAGI. The ends were cut back, 5 bases at V and 14 bases at J, with 19 bases in the middle. CDR3 in amino acids: CASSDFRVPKEFF. The CDR3 DNA is TGTGCCAGCAGTGACTTCCGGGTCCCAAAGGAGTTCTTC.

There are a few counts of this clone. This chain uses TRBV9 with TRBJ2-3, with 10 positions matching TRBD2. This CDR3 is built from 18 residues. Trimming took 3 bases from V and 0 from J; bases not matched to a gene: 10. The germline V gene has CDR1 SGDLS and CDR2 YYNGEE. The CDR3 loop reads CASSGQPGTSESTDTQYF. CDR3 DNA sequence: TGTGCCAGCAGCGGCCAGCCCGGGACTAGCGAAAGCACAGATACGCAGTATTTT.

This clone was observed a handful of times. This chain links TRBV4-1 with TRBJ2-1, with D uncertain. This CDR3 region has 14 residues. Germline CDR1 and CDR2: MGHRA and YSYEKL. The germline V and J ends were trimmed by 6 bases and 2 bases, with 11 bases remaining between them. The CDR3 region is CASRPVGPYNEQFF. DNA of the CDR3: TGCGCCAGCAGACCTGTTGGGCCCTACAATGAGCAGTTCTTC.

The gene calls are TRBV5-8 and TRBJ2-7, with D hard to call. This CDR3 has 16 amino acids. V lost 4 bases, J lost 0 bases, and 17 bases lay in between. CDR1 SGHTS and CDR2 YDEGEE come from the germline V gene. CDR3 DNA sequence: TGTGCCAGCAGCGCCGGAAGTCAGGCTAACTCCTACGAGCAGTACTTC. Its translation is CASSAGSQANSYEQYF.

The rearrangement uses TRBV2 and TRBJ2-2, with a tentative D call TRBD2 (7 bases). With 7 bases removed from V and 5 bases from J, the gap between germline ends came to 11 bases. The CDR3 is 13 amino acids. Germline CDR1 SNHLY, CDR2 FYNNEI. In nucleotides, the CDR3 is TGTGCCAGCAAGGGGGGGCCTACCGGGGAGCTGTTTTTT. Translating gives CASKGGPTGELFF. Complete variable domain (other parts from reference TRBV2 and TRBJ2-2): EPEVTQTPSHQVTQMGQEVILRCVPISNHLYFYWYRQILGQKVEFLVSFYNNEISEKSEIFDDQFSVERPDGSNFTLKIRSTKLEDSAMYFCASKGGPTGELFFGEGSRLTVL.

This clone was detected only once. The rearrangement joins TRBV4-3 to TRBJ2-7; 10 bases match TRBD1. The CDR3 is 15 amino acids. CDR1 and CDR2 (germline): LGHNA, YSLEER. The V segment lost 4 bases and the J segment 2 bases; nucleotides outside the gene matches: 5. In nucleotides, the CDR3 is TGCGCCAGCAGCCGGGACAGGGGTTTGGCCTACGAGCAGTACTTC. Residues: CASSRDRGLAYEQYF.

The gene calls are TRBV27 and TRBJ2-1; 9 nucleotides line up with TRBD2. Germline V gives CDR1 MNHEY, CDR2 SMNVEV (reference sequence). V lost 7 bases and J lost 7; bases outside the gene matches: 14. The CDR3 consists of 16 residues. The CDR3 nucleotides read TGTGCCAGCAACCACCTCGGGACTAGCACGGGGAATGAGCAGTTCTTC. It is translated as CASNHLGTSTGNEQFF.

This sequence joins TRBV6-1 and TRBJ2-7; TRBD1 might be the D (5 bases). CDR1 and CDR2 (germline): MNHNS, SASEGT. The length of the CDR3 is 13 residues. The V gene lost 7 bases and the J gene lost 5 bases, with 15 bases spanning the gap. The CDR3 protein is CASTPGFLDEQYF. The CDR3 coding sequence is TGTGCCAGCACGCCAGGGTTTTTGGACGAGCAGTACTTC.

CDR3 sequence: CASSHPGQRTYEQYF. The DNA of the CDR3 is TGCGCCAGCAGCCACCCTGGCCAGCGGACCTACGAGCAGTACTTC. This chain uses TRBV4-1 with TRBJ2-5, with a tentative D call TRBD2 (5 bases). The DNA end favors TRBJ2-7, so the J call may be wrong. CDR1 and CDR2 from the germline V gene are MGHRA and YSYEKL. This CDR3 has 15 amino acids.

This clone occurred once. The rearrangement uses TRBV7-9 and TRBJ1-2, with D possibly TRBD1 on 6 matching bases. This CDR3 has 15 residues. Germline V gene sequence: CDR1 SEHNR, CDR2 FQNEAQ (reference sequence). V lost 6 bases and J 8 bases, leaving 22 bases between the germline ends. The CDR3 region is CASSLSGTLLEGYTF. The CDR3 DNA reads as TGTGCCAGCAGTCTCTCCGGGACACTTCTGGAGGGCTACACCTTC.

This chain links TRBV7-2 with TRBJ1-2, with D perhaps TRBD1 (5 bases). The CDR3 runs 13 residues. V was cut by 5 bases and J by 7 bases, with 14 bases left in between. Germline V gives CDR1 SGHTA, CDR2 FQGNSA. CDR3 bases: TGTGCCAGCAGCCCTTTACAGGAAACTGGCTACACCTTC. Encoded protein: CASSPLQETGYTF.

This clone occurred once. The chain has TRBV6-6 and TRBJ2-5; D perhaps matches TRBD2 (7 bases). CDR1 MNHNY and CDR2 SVGAGI come from the germline V gene (reference sequence). This CDR3 comprises 15 residues. Deletions cut 7 bases from V and 1 base from J, with 16 bases between. The CDR3 coding sequence is TGTGCCAGCACCCGCGAGGGAGGGGGCCAAGAGACCCAGTACTTC. It encodes CASTREGGGQETQYF.

This chain uses TRBV7-2 with TRBJ2-4, with a weak D call TRBD1 (6 bases). This CDR3 is 18 amino acids long. Trimming pared 1 base from V and 0 bases from J, leaving 16 bases between. Germline CDR1 reads SGHTA; CDR2 reads FQGNSA. The CDR3 bases are TGTGCCAGCAGCTTAGTCAGTAACAGGGTAGAAGCCAAAAACATTCAGTACTTC. This gives the protein CASSLVSNRVEAKNIQYF. Looking up the rest from reference TRBV7-2 and TRBJ2-4 gives the full variable domain: GAGVSQSPSNKVTEKGKDVELRCDPISGHTALYWYRQSLGQGLEFLIYFQGNSAPDKSGLPSDRFSAERTGGSVSTLTIQRTQQEDSAVYLCASSLVSNRVEAKNIQYFGAGTRLSVL.

V usage is TRBV6-4 and J usage is TRBJ2-3; 10 bases fit TRBD2. The junction had 1 base not matched to a gene; V was cut back by 0 bases and J by 4 bases. The length of the CDR3 is 15 residues. Looked up from germline, CDR1 is MRHNA and CDR2 is SNTAGT. DNA for the CDR3: TGTGCCAGCAGTGACTCGCTAGCGGGAGCAGATACGCAGTATTTT. It codes for CASSDSLAGADTQYF.